This is a list of T cell receptor beta chains from one sample in a study of vaccination effects on CD4 cells after COVID-19. Their antigens remain unidentified. The method was immunoSEQ multiplex PCR; TCRdb's version includes in-frame clones alone and lacks a portion of them. The profile covers roughly 76,000 clones, with approximately 74% appearing a single time and approximately 1.7% taken by the ten largest. This specimen was CD4+ T cells from PBMCs cultured with HCoV-229E spike peptides, taken before COVID-19 vaccination. These receptors originate from a human donor who received a COVID-19 vaccine. The CDR3 runs from the conserved cysteine through the conserved F or W. The D gene is left open where the match is weak. Expanded clones are given a class, and other clones once, few, many or no size at all.

size	V	J	D	CDR3	DNA
NA	TRBV19	TRBJ1-3	NA	CASSYDSGSGNTIYF	TGTGCCAGTAGTTATGACTCAGGCTCTGGAAACACCATATATTTT
NA	TRBV7-9	TRBJ1-2	NA	CASSFEQGSGYTF	TGTGCCAGCAGCTTTGAACAGGGTAGCGGCTACACCTTC
NA	TRBV2	TRBJ1-1	NA	CARGGGNRNTEAFF	TGTGCCAGAGGGGGGGGGAATCGAAACACTGAAGCTTTCTTT
NA	TRBV19	TRBJ2-3	TRBD1	CASSPKGGQGPTDTQYF	TGTGCCAGTAGTCCCAAGGGGGGACAGGGTCCGACAGATACGCAGTATTTT
NA	TRBV19	TRBJ2-5	NA	CASSNFWGDQETQYF	TGTGCCAGTAGTAACTTTTGGGGGGACCAAGAGACCCAGTACTTC
NA	TRBV27	TRBJ2-1	TRBD2	CASTPFSGGAGEQFF	TGTGCCAGCACCCCCTTCAGCGGGGGGGCCGGTGAGCAGTTCTTC
few	TRBV30	TRBJ1-1	NA	CAWSPPGSRNTEAFF	TGTGCCTGGAGTCCTCCGGGCAGTCGAAACACTGAAGCTTTCTTT
NA	TRBV3-1/TRBV3-2	TRBJ2-1	TRBD1	CASSKPGQGVYNEQFF	TGTGCCAGCAGCAAACCGGGACAGGGAGTCTACAATGAGCAGTTCTTC
NA	TRBV5-1	TRBJ1-6	NA	CASSLGNSVVNSPLHF	TGCGCCAGCAGCTTGGGGAACTCCGTCGTCAATTCACCCCTCCACTTT
once	TRBV30	TRBJ1-5	NA	CAWSVPGNQPQHF	TGTGCCTGGAGTGTTCCGGGAAATCAGCCCCAGCATTTT
NA	TRBV10-3	TRBJ1-5	TRBD1	CAISPDRVSNQPQHF	TGTGCCATCAGCCCGGACAGGGTTAGCAATCAGCCCCAGCATTTT
NA	TRBV7-3	TRBJ2-5	TRBD1	CASSLTGQKETQYF	TGTGCCAGCAGCTTAACGGGACAGAAAGAGACCCAGTACTTC
few	TRBV5-1	TRBJ2-2	NA	CASSLGQTANTGELFF	TGCGCCAGCAGCTTAGGCCAGACAGCGAACACCGGGGAGCTGTTTTTT
NA	TRBV3-1/TRBV3-2	TRBJ2-3	TRBD2	CASRPLTSGTSRDTQYF	TGTGCCAGCAGACCCCTGACCAGCGGGACGTCGAGAGATACGCAGTATTTT
NA	TRBV2	TRBJ1-1	NA	CASSEFTVEAFF	TGTGCCAGCAGTGAATTTACAGTTGAAGCTTTCTTT
NA	TRBV12-3/TRBV12-4	TRBJ2-5	NA	CASNRAFGETQYF	TGTGCCAGCAATAGGGCGTTCGGGGAGACCCAGTACTTC
NA	TRBV5-1	TRBJ2-2	NA	CASRFYAGANTGELFF	TGCGCCAGCAGATTTTATGCAGGGGCGAACACCGGGGAGCTGTTTTTT
NA	TRBV5-6	TRBJ2-3	TRBD1	CASSLSRGLPDTQYF	TGTGCCAGCAGCTTGTCAAGGGGGCTCCCAGATACGCAGTATTTT
NA	TRBV6-5	TRBJ1-1	TRBD1	CASSPDRGNTEAFF	TGTGCCAGCAGTCCTGACAGGGGGAACACTGAAGCTTTCTTT
few	TRBV15	TRBJ1-5	NA	CATSRGGQGYSNQPQHF	TGTGCCACCAGCAGGGGGGGCCAGGGGTATAGCAATCAGCCCCAGCATTTT
few	TRBV7-3	TRBJ2-2	NA	CASSLSAGSGELFF	TGTGCCAGCAGCTTATCGGCAGGGTCCGGGGAGCTGTTTTTT
NA	TRBV6-6	TRBJ1-1	TRBD1	CASSPGHRGAEAFF	TGTGCCAGCAGTCCAGGACACAGGGGCGCTGAAGCTTTCTTT
NA	TRBV29-1	TRBJ1-3	TRBD1	CSVGTGDGNTIYF	TGCAGCGTTGGGACAGGGGATGGAAACACCATATATTTT
NA	TRBV4-2	TRBJ2-3	NA	CASSPRSRTDTQYF	TGTGCCAGCAGCCCTAGATCTCGCACAGATACGCAGTATTTT
NA	TRBV7-3	TRBJ1-6	NA	CASSQEVRNSPLHF	TGTGCCAGCAGCCAGGAAGTAAGGAATTCACCCCTCCACTTT
NA	TRBV2	TRBJ2-6	NA	CASSDAGTGANVLTF	TGTGCCAGCAGTGACGCTGGGACTGGGGCCAACGTCCTGACTTTC
NA	TRBV6-2/TRBV6-3	TRBJ1-2	NA	CASSEFTPRTYGYTF	TGTGCCAGCAGCGAATTTACCCCGAGAACCTATGGCTACACCTTC
NA	TRBV19	TRBJ1-4	TRBD1	CASSTRTGTGNEKLFF	TGTGCCAGTAGTACGAGAACCGGGACAGGTAATGAAAAACTGTTTTTT
NA	TRBV28	TRBJ1-5	TRBD1	CASSFMGDRVSQPQHF	TGTGCCAGCAGTTTCATGGGGGACAGGGTCAGTCAGCCCCAGCATTTT
NA	TRBV19	TRBJ1-6	NA	CASSIERLSPLHF	TGTGCCAGTAGTATAGAACGACTATCACCCCTCCACTTT
NA	TRBV6-5	TRBJ1-2	NA	CASRSPGTNNYGYTF	TGTGCCAGCCGTTCCCCAGGGACCAATAACTATGGCTACACCTTC
NA	TRBV19	TRBJ1-4	NA	CASSMTVGVPPDGTGRQKLFF	TGTGCCAGTAGTATGACGGTCGGCGTCCCCCCTGACGGGACGGGACGGCAAAAACTGTTTTTT
few	TRBV7-9	TRBJ2-3	NA	CASSLAGGTDTQYF	TGTGCCAGCAGCTTAGCGGGGGGAACAGATACGCAGTATTTT